This T cell receptor (beta chain) is drawn from a study of OX40 agonist ivuxolimab in advanced cancers. Study-wide findings and caveats: The work left the antigen specificity of expanded peripheral T cells undetermined.

In germline, CDR1 is SGDLS, CDR2 YYNGEE. The CDR3 has 16 amino acids. V lost 0 bases and J lost 1, with 12 bases in between. Notes on this clone: Its target is not known.

Repertoires were generated with immunoSEQ multiplex PCR, while TCRdb's copy carries only in-frame clones and drops some. The table records about 40,000 clones, about 91% of them present only once. Here the sequenced sample was CD4+ or CD8+ T cells sorted from blood, taken in a trial of the OX40 agonist ivuxolimab. The clonotype was recovered from an adult with an advanced solid tumor such as melanoma, head and neck, liver or kidney cancer. V usage is TRBV9 and J usage is TRBJ2-3; tentatively, D is TRBD1 or TRBD2 (5 bases each). The CDR3 DNA reads TGTGCCAGCAGCGTAGGTGAGGGACCTCGCACAGATACGCAGTATTTT. This codes for CASSVGEGPRTDTQYF.